This paragraph reports one T cell receptor beta chain. The data are from a study of blood T cell repertoires in COVID-19. Study-level background: Acute-phase and convalescent COVID-19 samples originated in the United States, Italy and Spain.

The CDR3 is 16 amino acids. Germline V gene data show CDR1 as SGHNT and CDR2 as YENEEA. V dropped 4 bases and J dropped 3; count of bases not matched to a gene: 6. The authors' processing: Amplification of reference gene primers provided the estimated nucleated cell counts. The protocol was immunoSEQ multiplex PCR, while the TCRdb copy is restricted to in-frame clones and leaves out a portion. The V and J calls and the clone size are those of that table, but D and trimming were determined from the DNA. The data hold approximately 250,000 clones, with approximately 89% observed a single time. The rearrangement joins TRBV11-3 to TRBJ2-1; TRBD2 agrees at 10 bases. What was sequenced was PBMCs or T cells enriched from blood (not recorded which). The TCR comes from a man aged 35 to 55 who had been exposed to COVID-19. Here the CDR3 DNA reads TGTGCCAGCAGCTCAGCTAGCGGGAGCTTCTACAATGAGCAGTTCTTC. Translating it yields CASSSASGSFYNEQFF.